This TCR beta chain comes out of a study of human T cells and chemical hapten exposure. Time point defined: patch test 1, 2 weeks after DPC sensitization. Noted treatment: therapeutic diphenylcyclopropenone sensitization with weekly scalp DPC. Study results and caveats: No alteration of TCRs above 1 in 1000 frequency was seen with DPC sensitization.

This clonotype was seen more than once but under ten times. Its antigen is currently unknown. From the RACE reads, TCRdb called clonotypes with MiXCR, one entry per CDR3 protein. The top ten hold roughly 2.4% of the sample, which has roughly 380,000 distinct CDR3 sequences, about 4.4% seen once. Germline CDR1 and CDR2: MNHNS and SASEGT. V trimming: 4 bases; J trimming: 6 bases; junction bases outside the gene matches: 5. The CDR3 runs to 14 residues. The starting material was whole blood, obtained in connection with sensitization to the hapten diphenylcyclopropenone (DPC). The rearrangement joins TRBV6-1 to TRBJ1-4, with 7 bases fitting TRBD1. This TCR derives from a woman aged 45-65 years with alopecia areata. Some clones in this sample may be carry-over from other donors' samples. The CDR3 is CASSAGDSYEKLFF. CDR3 DNA sequence: TGTGCCAGCAGTGCCGGGGACAGTTATGAAAAACTGTTTTTT.